Listed below are T cell receptor beta chains from one sample, sequenced in a study of blood T cell repertoires in COVID-19. Assay used: immunoSEQ multiplex PCR; TCRdb lists only in-frame clones, some missing. The sample has about 240,000 clones; roughly 85% are singletons. The specimen sequenced was peripheral blood. These receptors were collected from a woman aged 18-35 years with acute or convalescent COVID-19. The CDR3 runs from the conserved cysteine through the conserved F or W.

V: TRBV12-3/TRBV12-4
J: TRBJ2-7
CDR3: CASRTSGRYEQYF

V: TRBV29-1
J: TRBJ1-1
CDR3: CSAATGQPAITEAFF

V: TRBV5-8
J: TRBJ1-2
CDR3: CASSSLTGTVYGYTF

V: TRBV14
J: TRBJ2-1
CDR3: CASSQGIPGLAENEQFF

V: TRBV7-2
J: TRBJ2-3
CDR3: CASSLGGHTDTQYF

V: TRBV24-1
J: TRBJ2-1
CDR3: CATSDPRGSDEQFF

V: TRBV13
J: TRBJ2-1
CDR3: CASRDRGTTSYNEQFF

V: TRBV19
J: TRBJ1-5
CDR3: CASSGRGVQPQHF

V: TRBV7-9
J: TRBJ1-1
CDR3: CAWEESTEAFF

V: TRBV11-2
J: TRBJ2-1
CDR3: CASSALGGNWGNEQFF